The 15 T cell receptor beta chains listed next were all sequenced from one sample in a study of cytomegalovirus exposure and HLA in healthy donors. Primers: 60 Vbeta forward and 13 Jbeta reverse. Some clones are missing from TCRdb's copy, which holds only in-frame ones; the method was immunoSEQ multiplex PCR. The data show some 90,000 clones, over 70% seen once. The sample was PBMCs. The receptors shown here come from a boy younger than 18 in good health and CMV-seronegative.

The chain employs TRBV2 and TRBJ1-2; a weak D match, TRBD1 (5 bases). Germline-derived CDR1 and CDR2 are SNHLY and FYNNEI. There are 14 residues in the CDR3. With 0 bases removed from V and 7 bases from J, the gap between germline ends came to 12 bases. CDR3 residues: CASSEAMGGGGYTF. The CDR3 bases are TGTGCCAGCAGTGAAGCGATGGGGGGAGGTGGCTACACCTTC.

This chain connects TRBV27 to TRBJ2-5; the D is unclear. The J call may be in error: the DNA end matches TRBJ2-7 better. The CDR3 spans 11 residues. CDR1 and CDR2 from the germline V gene are MNHEY and SMNVEV (reference sequence). For the CDR3, the DNA is TGTGCCAGCAGTTTAGGAGTCGAGCAGTACTTC. This codes for CASSLGVEQYF.

The chain links TRBV10-3 to TRBJ2-7; D might be TRBD2 (5 bases). The V end was cut by 4 bases, the J end by 6 bases, with 19 bases between. The CDR3 covers 15 residues. In germline, CDR1 is ENHRY, CDR2 SYGVKD. CDR3 loop: CAISAEEGRTTEQYF. DNA for the CDR3: TGTGCCATCAGTGCGGAGGAAGGACGAACGACCGAGCAGTACTTC.

V is TRBV7-2 and J is TRBJ2-7, with D unresolved. CDR1 and CDR2 (germline): SGHTA, FQGNSA. The CDR3 covers 14 residues. V lost 1 base, J lost 2 bases, and 9 bases lay in between. The CDR3 nucleotides are TGTGCCAGCAGCTTAGGGCTAGTACCCTACGAGCAGTACTTC. Its protein product is CASSLGLVPYEQYF. Combining the CDR3 with reference TRBV7-2 and TRBJ2-7 gives the whole variable domain GAGVSQSPSNKVTEKGKDVELRCDPISGHTALYWYRQSLGQGLEFLIYFQGNSAPDKSGLPSDRFSAERTGGSVSTLTIQRTQQEDSAVYLCASSLGLVPYEQYFGPGTRLTVT.

This clone was picked up one time. The V and J genes are TRBV9 and TRBJ2-1; 11 bases fit TRBD2. V was clipped by 5 bases and J by 0 bases; unmatched bases: 1. The V gene's germline CDR1 is SGDLS and CDR2 YYNGEE. The CDR3 is made up of 15 amino acids. CDR3 nucleotide sequence: TGTGCCAGCAGTACTAGCGGGAGCTCCTACAATGAGCAGTTCTTC. Protein sequence: CASSTSGSSYNEQFF.

This clone has only a few counts. The gene calls are TRBV29-1 and TRBJ2-1, with a tentative D call TRBD2 (6 bases). Germline CDR1 is SQVTM and CDR2 is ANQGSEA. This CDR3 is 12 amino acids long. The V and J ends lost 4 bases and 14 bases respectively, with 18 bases between them. The CDR3 region is CSVVGGSIWKFF. The CDR3 DNA sequence: TGCAGCGTTGTGGGGGGTTCCATATGGAAGTTCTTC.

In this sample, this clone turned up a few times. The V gene is TRBV6-5, the J gene TRBJ1-3, with 8 bases aligning to TRBD1. Germline values: CDR1 MNHEY, CDR2 SVGAGI. V was pared by 4 bases and J by 0 bases, with 5 bases of the junction left unmatched. The CDR3 length is 16 residues. The CDR3 nucleotides are TGTGCCAGCAGTTCAGGGGGCCCCAGCTCTGGAAACACCATATATTTT. Its translation is CASSSGGPSSGNTIYF.

V gene TRBV2 combines with J gene TRBJ1-1; D is uncertain. Germline V gene sequence: CDR1 SNHLY, CDR2 FYNNEI. Trimming shortened V by 4 bases and J by 7 bases, and 7 bases separated the two germline ends. The CDR3 has 11 amino acids. The CDR3 coding sequence is TGTGCCAGCAGTGCGTCCCTTGAAGCTTTCTTT. Protein sequence: CASSASLEAFF.

The chain joins TRBV7-6 to TRBJ1-6; 7 bases map to TRBD1. CDR3 size: 14 residues. V gave up 3 bases and J gave up 12 bases; unmatched junction bases: 8. Germline CDR1 SGHVS, CDR2 FNYEAQ. CDR3 in amino acids: CASSLVGGGEPLHF. CDR3 coding DNA: TGTGCCAGCAGCTTGGTAGGGGGCGGCGAACCCCTCCACTTT.

The chain joins TRBV4-1 to TRBJ1-1; D call uncertain. V lost 4 bases and J lost 6, with 15 bases in between. CDR1 is MGHRA and CDR2 is YSYEKL in the germline V gene. CDR3 length: 14 amino acids. The CDR3 region is CASSPSQRESEAFF. The CDR3 DNA sequence: TGCGCCAGCAGCCCCTCTCAACGGGAATCTGAAGCTTTCTTT.

This clone was seen once. This sequence joins TRBV28 and TRBJ2-7; TRBD1 matches 9 bases. J was trimmed by 0 bases and V by 6 bases; bases with no gene match: 6. The length of the CDR3 is 15 residues. The germline V gene has CDR1 MDHEN and CDR2 SYDVKM. The CDR3 nucleotides are TGTGCCAGCAGGCTGGGACAGGGATACTCCTACGAGCAGTACTTC. Amino acids: CASRLGQGYSYEQYF.

The genes are TRBV28 and TRBJ1-5, with 10 bases fitting TRBD1. Germline CDR1 is MDHEN and CDR2 is SYDVKM. The CDR3 is 16 residues long. V trimming: 5 bases; J trimming: 1 base; junction bases outside the gene matches: 5. CDR3 DNA: TGTGCCAGCAGTGGGACAGGGGCACTAAGCAATCAGCCCCAGCATTTT. Translation: CASSGTGALSNQPQHF.

The CDR3 DNA sequence: TGTGCCAGCTCCGGACTCCGCGGACGGACGCAGTATTTT. Protein: CASSGLRGRTQYF. The chain employs TRBV18 and TRBJ2-3; a possible D gene is TRBD2 (5 bases). Germline-derived CDR1 and CDR2 are KGHSH and LQKENI. This CDR3 spans 13 amino acids. The V end lost 6 bases, the J end lost 9 bases, and 16 bases lay between the germline ends.

A few counts support this clone. This sequence joins TRBV7-3 and TRBJ1-4; no clear D. This CDR3 contains 13 residues. Trimming took 5 bases from V and 7 from J, leaving 11 bases between them. Germline V gene lookup returns CDR1 SGHTA and CDR2 FQGTGA. In DNA form, the CDR3 reads TGTGCCAGCAGCCGTAGACTGGGTGAAAAACTGTTTTTT. It specifies CASSRRLGEKLFF.

J is TRBJ2-7 and V is TRBV27; tentative D call: TRBD2 (8 bases). The V gene's germline CDR1 is MNHEY and CDR2 SMNVEV (reference sequence). V gave up 4 bases and J gave up 7 bases, with 14 bases separating them. The CDR3 runs to 13 residues. The chain's CDR3 is CASSSGRGREQYF. The CDR3 DNA sequence: TGTGCCAGCAGTTCCGGGAGGGGGCGGGAGCAGTACTTC.